These 29 T cell receptor beta chains came from one sample sequenced in a study of blood T cell repertoires in COVID-19. Produced via immunoSEQ multiplex PCR; TCRdb's table is partial and in-frame only. The table includes approximately 88,000 clones, over 60% detected once. The sequenced material came from peripheral blood. These receptor sequences come from a man aged 50-60 years who had recovered from COVID-19.

The rearrangement uses TRBV18 and TRBJ1-6; 9 bases are a match to TRBD1. This CDR3 contains 14 residues. The germline V gene has CDR1 KGHSH and CDR2 LQKENI. The V segment lost 6 bases and the J segment 9 bases; nucleotides outside the gene matches: 6. CDR3 residues: CASSSGQGASPLHF. The CDR3 coding sequence is TGTGCCAGCTCCTCGGGACAGGGTGCTTCACCCCTCCACTTT.

The rearrangement links TRBV3-1 (or the pseudogene TRBV3-2) to TRBJ1-2; tentative D call: TRBD1 (6 bases). The CDR3 contains 13 residues. Germline V gene lookup returns CDR1 LGHDT and CDR2 YNNKEL (reference sequence). The ends were cut back, 6 bases at V and 4 bases at J, with 12 bases in the middle. CDR3 protein: CASSPGQFYGYTF. The CDR3, as DNA: TGTGCCAGCAGTCCGGGACAATTCTATGGCTACACCTTC.

This clone was observed once. This chain connects TRBV5-5 to TRBJ2-4, with TRBD1 matching 7 bases. The CDR3 is 11 amino acids. The trim removed 6 bases at V and 14 bases at J, leaving 8 bases unmatched. The germline CDR1 and CDR2 sequences are SGHKS and YYEKEE (reference sequence). The CDR3 loop reads CASIKDRLEYF. The CDR3 nucleotides are TGTGCCAGCATCAAGGACAGGTTAGAGTACTTC.

This rearrangement joins TRBV7-2 to TRBJ1-2; TRBD1 agrees at 8 bases. The germline V gene has CDR1 SGHTA and CDR2 FQGNSA. This CDR3 comprises 15 residues. Losses at the gene ends were 3 bases for V and 2 bases for J; bases not matched to a gene: 5. The CDR3 reads CASSLGWTGNYGYTF. CDR3 nucleotide sequence: TGTGCCAGCAGCTTGGGCTGGACAGGGAACTATGGCTACACCTTC. The variable domain in full, with the rest retrieved from reference TRBV7-2 and TRBJ1-2, is GAGVSQSPSNKVTEKGKDVELRCDPISGHTALYWYRQSLGQGLEFLIYFQGNSAPDKSGLPSDRFSAERTGGSVSTLTIQRTQQEDSAVYLCASSLGWTGNYGYTFGSGTRLTVV.

The chain recombines TRBV23-1 with TRBJ1-2, with D tentatively TRBD1 (6 bases). TRBV23-1 qualifies as an ORF whose function is uncertain. Trimming removed 7 bases from V and 0 bases from J, with 15 bases in between. The CDR3 is 15 residues long. The CDR3 sequence: CASTGTGPANYGYTF. For the CDR3, the DNA is TGCGCCAGCACCGGTACAGGGCCTGCTAACTATGGCTACACCTTC.

The rearrangement joins TRBV5-1 to TRBJ2-7; no firm D call. The CDR3 has 14 residues. V was cut by 0 bases and J by 0 bases, with 7 bases left in between. From germline, CDR1 is SGHRS and CDR2 YFSETQ. CDR3 coding DNA: TGCGCCAGCAGCTTGGCTTACTACTCCTACGAGCAGTACTTC. It is translated as CASSLAYYSYEQYF.

The V gene is TRBV18, the J gene TRBJ2-5; TRBD1 agrees at 10 bases. Unmatched junction bases numbered 6, after V lost 3 bases and J lost 5 bases. Germline CDR1 reads KGHSH; CDR2 reads LQKENI. The length of the CDR3 is 15 residues. The CDR3 loop reads CASSPGQGQSETQYF. The CDR3 coding sequence is TGTGCCAGCTCACCGGGACAGGGGCAGAGTGAGACCCAGTACTTC.

This clone was detected only a few times. The chain carries TRBV28 and TRBJ1-5, with D possibly matching TRBD1 (5 bases). V lost 5 bases to trimming and J lost 7 bases, with 12 bases between them. Germline V gene data show CDR1 as MDHEN and CDR2 as SYDVKM. The CDR3 length is 13 residues. The CDR3 DNA sequence: TGTGCCAGCAGTCCAAGGGGAGGCCAGCCCCAGCATTTT. It translates to CASSPRGGQPQHF.

CDR3 in amino acids: CASSLALAGGNEQYF. CDR3 DNA sequence: TGCGCCAGCAGCTTGGCGTTAGCGGGGGGGAACGAGCAGTACTTC. J is TRBJ2-7 and V is TRBV5-1, with 11 positions matching TRBD2. This CDR3 comprises 15 residues. V lost 0 bases, J lost 5 bases, and 4 bases stayed unmatched. The germline V gene encodes CDR1 SGHRS and CDR2 YFSETQ.

The chain links TRBV5-1 to TRBJ1-1; D not resolved. The V end lost 2 bases, the J end lost 1 base, and 9 bases lay between the germline ends. Germline CDR1 and CDR2: SGHRS and YFSETQ. The CDR3 spans 14 residues. The CDR3 DNA follows: TGCGCCAGCAGCTTCACTTCACGGAACACTGAAGCTTTCTTT. Its translation: CASSFTSRNTEAFF.

In nucleotides, the CDR3 is TGTGCCAGTAGAGCCGGGACAGCCCTGCAAGAAGCTTTCTTT. Its translation: CASRAGTALQEAFF. The chain recombines TRBV19 with TRBJ1-1; 7 nucleotides match TRBD1. The J segment lost 8 bases and the V segment lost 6 bases, leaving 12 bases of the junction unmatched. Germline CDR1 LNHDA, CDR2 SQIVND (reference sequence). CDR3 length: 14 residues.

V gene TRBV29-1 combines with J gene TRBJ2-1; the match to TRBD1 covers 7 bases. The V gene's germline CDR1 is SQVTM and CDR2 ANQGSEA. V dropped 1 base and J dropped 8; count of bases not matched to a gene: 20. The CDR3 length is 18 residues. CDR3 DNA sequence: TGCAGCGTTGAAGGAGGGGGCGCGGGCACTATCGGGTGGGATGAGCAGTTCTTC. The encoded protein is CSVEGGGAGTIGWDEQFF.

The rearrangement uses TRBV5-1 and TRBJ1-1, with 7 nucleotides matching TRBD1. J gave up 0 bases and V 4 bases, and 6 bases lay outside the gene matches. Germline V CDR1 and CDR2: SGHRS, YFSETQ. The CDR3 covers 15 residues. The DNA for the CDR3 is TGCGCCAGCAGCCCACAGGGGACCCTGAACACTGAAGCTTTCTTT. Its protein product is CASSPQGTLNTEAFF.

The V and J genes are TRBV5-5 and TRBJ1-3; no firm D call. Trimming cost V 5 bases and J 3 bases, with 12 bases left between them. The CDR3 consists of 14 residues. The germline gives CDR1 SGHKS, CDR2 YYEKEE (reference sequence). The CDR3 protein is CASRMAPDGNTIYF. CDR3 DNA: TGTGCCAGCAGGATGGCCCCTGATGGAAACACCATATATTTT.

V gene TRBV18 combines with J gene TRBJ1-6; 9 bases are shared with TRBD1. Germline trimming cut 6 bases from V and 6 bases from J; bases unmatched to any gene: 3. The CDR3 is 14 amino acids. The germline gives CDR1 KGHSH, CDR2 LQKENI. CDR3 nucleotides: TGTGCCAGCTCTCTACAGGGGGCTAATTCACCCCTCCACTTT. As protein: CASSLQGANSPLHF. Full variable domain (remainder filled in from reference TRBV18 and TRBJ1-6): NAGVMQNPRHLVRRRGQEARLRCSPMKGHSHVYWYRQLPEEGLKFMVYLQKENIIDESGMPKERFSAEFPKEGPSILRIQQVVRGDSAAYFCASSLQGANSPLHFGNGTRLTVT.

The chain links TRBV18 to TRBJ2-7; 11 nucleotides match TRBD2. The ends lost 3 bases at V and 0 bases at J; junction bases unmatched: 1. Germline CDR1 is KGHSH and CDR2 is LQKENI. The CDR3 contains 15 residues. This CDR3 is CASSPGTSGSYEQYF. Written as DNA, the CDR3 is TGTGCCAGCTCACCTGGGACTAGCGGCTCCTACGAGCAGTACTTC.

This rearrangement joins TRBV6-5 to TRBJ2-2; D might be TRBD1 (5 bases). Trimming cost V 6 bases and J 0 bases, with 8 bases left between them. Germline loops: CDR1 MNHEY, CDR2 SVGAGI. This CDR3 region has 14 residues. Here the CDR3 reads CASRRTPNTGELFF. The CDR3 DNA reads TGTGCCAGCAGAAGGACACCGAACACCGGGGAGCTGTTTTTT.

The chain links TRBV12-3 or TRBV12-4 to TRBJ1-4; no definite D call. Between the trimmed V and J ends, which lost 8 bases and 8 bases, there was a span of 12 bases. This CDR3 is built from 12 residues. CDR3 sequence (DNA): TGTGCCAGCTCCAAGCTTATGGAAAAACTGTTTTTT. Protein product: CASSKLMEKLFF.

About this clone itself: One end of the junction varies from germline; a read error may be responsible. V is TRBV7-7 and J is TRBJ1-5; D call uncertain. CDR3 length: 18 amino acids. CDR1 is SSHAT and CDR2 is FNYEAQ in the germline V gene (reference sequence). The chain's CDR3 is CASSLAGGQAAFHQPQHF. As DNA, the CDR3 is TGTGCTAGCAGCTTAGCGGGTGGGCAGGCTGCCTTTCATCAGCCCCAGCATTTT.

The chain combines TRBV29-1 with TRBJ1-1; 10 bases align to TRBD1. Trimming took 4 bases from V and 8 from J; bases not matched to a gene: 7. This CDR3 contains 13 residues. Germline V CDR1 and CDR2: SQVTM, ANQGSEA. In DNA, the CDR3 is TGCAGCGTTGGGGGGACAGGGGAATCCGAAGCTTTCTTT. Protein sequence: CSVGGTGESEAFF.

The chain links TRBV10-3 to TRBJ2-5; D unclear. This CDR3 region has 13 residues. CDR1 ENHRY and CDR2 SYGVKD come from the germline V gene. The germline V and J ends were trimmed by 3 bases and 4 bases, with 9 bases remaining between them. The CDR3: CAISDPSGETQYF. CDR3 coding DNA: TGTGCCATCAGTGACCCGTCGGGAGAGACCCAGTACTTC.

The genes are TRBV27 and TRBJ2-3; the match to TRBD1 covers 7 bases. Trimming at V came to 8 bases and at J to 1 base, leaving 9 bases not matched to a gene. From germline, CDR1 is MNHEY and CDR2 SMNVEV (reference sequence). The CDR3 consists of 15 residues. The CDR3 DNA reads as TGTGCCAGCGGAAATGGACAGGTGGGCACAGATACGCAGTATTTT. Protein sequence: CASGNGQVGTDTQYF.

In DNA form, the CDR3 reads TGCAGTGCTAACAGGGGGATAGAAGCTTTCTTT. It is translated as CSANRGIEAFF. J is TRBJ1-1 and V is TRBV20-1; 8 nucleotides line up with TRBD1. With 4 bases clipped from V and 8 bases from J, the junction kept 3 bases outside the gene matches. Looked up from germline, CDR1 is DFQATT and CDR2 is SNEGSKA (reference sequence). CDR3 length equals 11 residues.

The rearrangement uses TRBV15 and TRBJ2-5; 8 bases agree with TRBD1. Germline V lookup: CDR1 LNHNV, CDR2 YYDKDF (reference sequence). The CDR3 covers 17 residues. The junction had 11 bases not matched to a gene; V was cut back by 1 base and J by 4 bases. The CDR3 sequence: CATSRGRQGRAAETQYF. CDR3 in DNA: TGTGCCACCAGCAGAGGGAGACAGGGGCGGGCAGCAGAGACCCAGTACTTC.

This clone appeared a few times. The chain employs TRBV21-1 and TRBJ2-2; TRBD1, the table's D call, lacks a check against the DNA. TRBV21-1 is a pseudogene locus. The length of the CDR3 is 15 residues. The DNA of the CDR3 is TGTGCCAGCAGCATTCCCGGGACAAACACCGGGGAGCTGTTTTTT. Translated, it gives CASSIPGTNTGELFF.

This clone was observed once. V gene TRBV25-1 combines with J gene TRBJ2-6; D is perhaps TRBD2 (7 bases). Trimming cost V 4 bases and J 4 bases, with 20 bases left between them. Germline loops: CDR1 MGHDK, CDR2 SYGVNS. CDR3 length: 18 residues. CDR3: CASSAGYGGLVGANVLTF. The CDR3 bases are TGTGCCAGCAGTGCAGGGTACGGGGGGCTCGTCGGGGCCAACGTCCTGACTTTC.

This clone was seen a handful of times. V usage is TRBV6-2 or TRBV6-3 and J usage is TRBJ2-1, with TRBD2 identical over 11 bases. Germline CDR1 and CDR2: MNHEY and SVGEGT. Trimming removed 2 bases from V and 7 bases from J; junction bases left unmatched: 4. The CDR3 is 15 amino acids. The DNA of the CDR3 is TGTGCCAGCAGTTACGAACTAGCGGGAGATAATGAGCAGTTCTTC. It yields the protein CASSYELAGDNEQFF.

The chain recombines TRBV19 with TRBJ1-2, with 8 bases aligning to TRBD1. The length of the CDR3 is 17 residues. CDR1 LNHDA and CDR2 SQIVND come from the germline V gene (reference sequence). V lost 5 bases, J lost 3 bases, and 14 bases stayed unmatched. The CDR3 region is CASSLRARTGTYYGYTF. For the CDR3, the DNA is TGTGCCAGTAGTCTCAGGGCGAGGACAGGGACTTACTATGGCTACACCTTC.

Here the CDR3 reads CASSPGMNTEAFF. The CDR3 DNA reads TGTGCCAGCAGTCCAGGGATGAACACTGAAGCTTTCTTT. This sequence joins TRBV6-5 and TRBJ1-1; perhaps TRBD1 as D (5 bases). V lost 5 bases, J lost 0 bases, and 7 bases lay in between. The CDR3 covers 13 residues. Germline loops: CDR1 MNHEY, CDR2 SVGAGI.